The table lists the clone carrying this TCR beta chain with a few counts. Its target is not known. TCRdb re-called the 5' RACE reads through MiXCR, storing one row per CDR3 protein. This sample carries about 220,000 distinct CDR3 sequences, roughly 7.5% of them seen once, and the ten largest clones take less than 2%. The record originates from a study of identical twins. General study points: Invariant T cells like MAIT and iNKT could partly confound the zero-insertion analyses. Out-of-frame alpha sequences common to twins exhibited a surplus of low generation probability. Conclusions rested on cross-sectional statistics rather than following the same donors.

CDR1 and CDR2 (germline): LNHNV, YYDKDF (reference sequence). The CDR3 sequence is 14 residues long. The germline V and J ends were trimmed by 1 base and 2 bases, with 8 bases remaining between them. The data also belong to a second study, concerning yellow fever vaccine responses in identical twins.

This TCR came from a woman between 18 and 30 years old in good health. The chain is built from TRBV15 and TRBJ2-5; maybe TRBD1 (6 bases). The sequencing input was memory (CD45RO+) T cells sorted from blood. CDR3 coding DNA: TGTGCCACCAGCAGAGGAGGACAGCAAGAGACCCAGTACTTC. It is translated as CATSRGGQQETQYF. Drawing the rest from reference TRBV15 and TRBJ2-5, the complete variable domain is DAMVIQNPRYQVTQFGKPVTLSCSQTLNHNVMYWYQQKSSQAPKLLFHYYDKDFNNEADTPDNFQSRRPNTSFCFLDIRSPGLGDTAMYLCATSRGGQQETQYFGPGTRLLVL.